The rows below give T cell receptor beta chains drawn from one sample of a study of T-cell reconstitution after alpha-beta-depleted transplantation in children. TCRdb passed the PCR reads through MiXCR, listing each CDR3 protein once. The profile shows roughly 310,000 distinct CDR3 sequences, roughly 21% of them singletons. This sample comprised PBMCs, mostly from graft donor cells, obtained 180 days after TCRalphabeta/CD19-depleted stem cell transplant. The receptors shown here come from a male patient younger than 18 who had a stem cell transplant for acute lymphoblastic leukemia, so the T cells may come from the graft donor. Both conserved end residues are part of each CDR3. The D gene is left open where the match is weak. Some rows have no size entry. The others give once, few or many, or a class for an expanded clone.

j_call: TRBJ1-2; v_call: TRBV5-1; d_call: TRBD1; clone_size: many; cdr3_aa: CASSLAGTGGNGYTF; cdr3_nt: TGCGCCAGCAGCTTGGCTGGGACAGGGGGAAATGGCTACACCTTC
j_call: TRBJ1-5; v_call: TRBV7-9; d_call: .; clone_size: few; cdr3_aa: CASSLDREADQPQHF; cdr3_nt: TGTGCCAGCAGCTTAGACAGAGAGGCTGATCAGCCCCAGCATTTT
j_call: TRBJ2-7; v_call: TRBV7-9; d_call: TRBD2; clone_size: .; cdr3_aa: CASSLRTGTSVSYEQYF; cdr3_nt: TGTGCCAGCAGCTTAAGGACCGGGACTAGCGTCTCCTACGAGCAGTACTTC
j_call: TRBJ1-4; v_call: TRBV7-7; d_call: .; clone_size: .; cdr3_aa: CASSKNRAPNEKLFF; cdr3_nt: TGTGCCAGCAGCAAGAACAGGGCCCCAAATGAAAAACTGTTTTTT
j_call: TRBJ1-2; v_call: TRBV25-1; d_call: .; clone_size: .; cdr3_aa: CASRRSGSNGYTF; cdr3_nt: TGTGCCAGCAGGAGGAGCGGGTCCAATGGCTACACCTTC
j_call: TRBJ1-1; v_call: TRBV12-3/TRBV12-4; d_call: TRBD1; clone_size: .; cdr3_aa: CASSRDRGLSTEAFF; cdr3_nt: TGTGCCAGCAGTCGGGACAGGGGCTTGAGCACTGAAGCTTTCTTT
j_call: TRBJ2-1; v_call: TRBV14; d_call: TRBD2; clone_size: few; cdr3_aa: CASSRKAGGYNEQFF; cdr3_nt: TGTGCCAGCAGCCGGAAGGCGGGAGGGTACAATGAGCAGTTCTTC
j_call: TRBJ1-1; v_call: TRBV12-3/TRBV12-4; d_call: .; clone_size: .; cdr3_aa: CASRDGLNTEAFF; cdr3_nt: TGTGCCAGCAGGGACGGGTTGAACACTGAAGCTTTCTTT
j_call: TRBJ2-5; v_call: TRBV3-1; d_call: .; clone_size: .; cdr3_aa: CASSQGRVETQYF; cdr3_nt: TGTGCCAGCAGCCAGGGCAGGGTTGAGACCCAGTACTTC
j_call: TRBJ2-7; v_call: TRBV5-1; d_call: TRBD2; clone_size: few; cdr3_aa: CASSGGTSGIYEQYF; cdr3_nt: TGCGCCAGCAGCGGCGGGACTAGCGGGATCTACGAGCAGTACTTC
j_call: TRBJ2-1; v_call: TRBV7-2; d_call: .; clone_size: .; cdr3_aa: CASSLWPAVNNEQFF; cdr3_nt: TGTGCCAGCAGCTTATGGCCAGCAGTGAACAATGAGCAGTTCTTC
j_call: TRBJ1-1; v_call: TRBV6-5; d_call: .; clone_size: .; cdr3_aa: CASSYWGAGSEAFF; cdr3_nt: TGTGCCAGCAGTTACTGGGGGGCGGGCTCGGAAGCTTTCTTT
j_call: TRBJ2-7; v_call: TRBV6-5; d_call: .; clone_size: few; cdr3_aa: CASSYVGGSYEQYF; cdr3_nt: TGTGCCAGCAGTTACGTTGGGGGATCCTACGAGCAGTACTTC
j_call: TRBJ2-7; v_call: TRBV5-6; d_call: TRBD1; clone_size: .; cdr3_aa: CASSLAGGQGGPYEQYF; cdr3_nt: TGTGCCAGCAGCTTGGCGGGAGGACAGGGGGGCCCCTACGAGCAGTACTTC
j_call: TRBJ2-7; v_call: TRBV27; d_call: .; clone_size: .; cdr3_aa: CASIGGTAAYEQYF; cdr3_nt: TGTGCCAGCATTGGCGGGACAGCAGCCTACGAGCAGTACTTC
j_call: TRBJ1-1; v_call: TRBV27; d_call: .; clone_size: .; cdr3_aa: CASSLFGASAALF; cdr3_nt: TGTGCCAGCAGTTTATTTGGGGCCTCAGCGGCCCTCTTT
j_call: TRBJ2-5; v_call: TRBV20-1; d_call: .; clone_size: .; cdr3_aa: CSARDIRPFSNQETQYF; cdr3_nt: TGCAGTGCTAGAGATATTCGGCCGTTTTCGAACCAAGAGACCCAGTACTTC
j_call: TRBJ2-1; v_call: TRBV5-1; d_call: .; clone_size: few; cdr3_aa: CASSLTTSTHNEQFF; cdr3_nt: TGCGCCAGCAGCCTAACGACTAGTACCCACAATGAGCAGTTCTTC
j_call: TRBJ2-1; v_call: TRBV27; d_call: TRBD1; clone_size: .; cdr3_aa: CASLTPSSGQGAAGEQFF; cdr3_nt: TGTGCCAGCTTGACCCCCTCGTCGGGACAGGGGGCAGCGGGTGAGCAGTTCTTC
j_call: TRBJ1-2; v_call: TRBV7-9; d_call: .; clone_size: few; cdr3_aa: CASSLSAGANYGYTF; cdr3_nt: TGTGCCAGCAGCTTATCGGCAGGGGCTAACTATGGCTACACCTTC
j_call: TRBJ2-2; v_call: TRBV29-1; d_call: TRBD1; clone_size: .; cdr3_aa: CSASGTGGTGELFF; cdr3_nt: TGCAGCGCGTCCGGGACAGGGGGGACCGGGGAGCTGTTTTTT
j_call: TRBJ1-1; v_call: TRBV12-3/TRBV12-4; d_call: .; clone_size: .; cdr3_aa: CASSLSYRAVAEAFF; cdr3_nt: TGTGCCAGCAGTTTGTCGTACAGGGCCGTAGCTGAAGCTTTCTTT
j_call: TRBJ2-1; v_call: TRBV6-4; d_call: .; clone_size: few; cdr3_aa: CASSVQGGYNEQFF; cdr3_nt: TGTGCCAGCAGTGTACAGGGAGGATACAATGAGCAGTTCTTC
j_call: TRBJ2-5; v_call: TRBV19; d_call: .; clone_size: .; cdr3_aa: CASSTGATQYF; cdr3_nt: TGTGCCAGTAGCACAGGTGCGACCCAGTACTTC
j_call: TRBJ2-7; v_call: TRBV20-1; d_call: TRBD1; clone_size: few; cdr3_aa: CSARAGTAPYEQYF; cdr3_nt: TGCAGTGCTAGAGCCGGGACAGCACCCTACGAGCAGTACTTC
j_call: TRBJ2-7; v_call: TRBV19; d_call: TRBD1; clone_size: .; cdr3_aa: CASWKGQGPYEQYF; cdr3_nt: TGTGCCAGTTGGAAGGGACAGGGGCCCTACGAGCAGTACTTC
j_call: TRBJ2-7; v_call: TRBV18; d_call: TRBD2; clone_size: once; cdr3_aa: CASSVLGELAGVYEQYF; cdr3_nt: TGTGCCAGCTCGGTTCTTGGGGAACTAGCGGGAGTTTACGAGCAGTACTTC